The present entry profiles one T cell receptor (beta chain) with its context. Its antigen is still unknown. Per-base qualities were not stored, and no clone one base away is much larger. Deletion took 0 bases off V and 1 base off J, with a span of 0 bases between the germline ends. The CDR3 runs 12 amino acids, cysteine and phenylalanine included. CDR3 DNA is the only sequence kept; it has 36 bases, read in frame from the first base. Looking up the germline V gene yields CDR1 MNHEY and CDR2 SVGEGT. RNA was extracted using the RNeasy kit, and about 0.5 to 1 ug of the RNA was reverse transcribed with random hexamers. TCR beta CDR3 regions were amplified with the immunoSEQ multiplex PCR assay covering 54 Vbeta and 13 Jbeta segments. To correct PCR amplification bias, a synthetic template baseline was used for both primer optimization and computational correction. The authors processed their data as follows. Reads were annotated to V, D and J genes according to IMGT and were analyzed with immunoSEQ Analyzer, with only productive sequences retained. Clonality was calculated as one minus the Shannon entropy normalized by log2 of the number of productive unique sequences. For each patient and control, public and private clones were evaluated among the 100 most prevalent clones. Susac-specific clones were defined as absent from healthy and MS cohorts, 800 to 1,200 published viral clones and other ImmuneACCESS disease sequences. TCRdb trimmed public reads at Q25 via fastp, called clones via MiXCR and kept in-frame beta chains. Every distinct CDR3 protein forms one entry, paired with its most common genes and DNA. For this entry, the V and J calls and clone size follow TCRdb and not the study's own pipeline. The sample records 85,000 to 130,000 distinct CDR3 sequences, less than 95% of which are singletons. The ten largest account for 0.4% to 0.5% of the sample.

The data were obtained in a study of CD8 T cells in Susac syndrome (dated by TCRdb to about 2019). For the study in its entirety: Of the Susac syndrome patients who were sequenced, 5 or 6 had clinically active disease and 8 or 9 were in clinical remission. Repertoire sequencing was used to test whether CD8+ T cell activation and differentiation in Susac syndrome was antigen driven. CD8+ T cell repertoire clonality was compared between some 12 healthy donors, around 14 Susac syndrome patients and approximately 16 multiple sclerosis patients. At blood withdrawal, Susac syndrome patients were therapy-naive, treated with corticosteroids (with IVIg additionally given to some), or treated with IVIg alone.

What the authors observed across the whole study: CD8+ repertoires in Susac syndrome showed clonal expansion, which was highest in CD8+ TEMRA cells and was greater in clinically active patients than in remitting patients. Looking at Susac-specific public clones, the researchers identified around 15 in the total CD8+ repertoire and a few in the CD8+ TEMRA repertoire. The TCR sequencing and HLA analysis was acknowledged to have included a relatively small number of individuals.

Peripheral blood CD8+ and CD4+ T cells from healthy donors, Susac syndrome patients and multiple sclerosis patients were profiled using high-throughput TCR beta sequencing. The Susac syndrome patients fulfilled recently defined diagnostic criteria for either definite or probable disease. Bulk CD8+ and CD4+ T cells were purified by magnetic negative isolation, whereas CD8+ TEMRA cells were enriched by FACS. Blood was drawn into EDTA tubes, processed within 24 hours, and PBMCs were isolated by density gradient centrifugation. PBMCs intended for TCR sequencing were cryopreserved in liquid nitrogen and thawed later in a water bath at 37 degrees C. Purity of sorted or isolated CD4+, CD8+ and CD8+ TEMRA cells was at least 90%.

This chain is built from TRBV6-2 or TRBV6-3 and TRBJ1-1, with no confident D gene call. The source of this sequence is a human donor with Susac syndrome. The sequenced material came from CD8+ T cells from PBMCs. At the DNA level, the sequence is TGTGCCAGCAGTTACTCGAACACTGAAGCTTTCTTT. It specifies CASSYSNTEAFF.